This T cell receptor (beta chain) was observed in a study of blood T cell repertoires in COVID-19. About the research overall: Researchers got acute and convalescent COVID-19 samples from the United States, Italy and Spain.

Authors' analysis steps: By means of reference gene primer amplification, nucleated cell counts were estimated. Generated by immunoSEQ multiplex PCR, the TCRdb table keeps only in-frame clones and is missing some. V and J calls and clone size are copied from that table; D and trimming were computed from the DNA. The sample has approximately 70,000 clones; about 91% are singletons. Trimming left V 3 bases short and J 2 bases short, with 10 bases between. The CDR3 length is 14 residues. CDR1 is LNHDA, CDR2 SQIVND, per germline (reference sequence). The genes are TRBV19 and TRBJ1-1; weak D call: TRBD1 (6 bases). The receptor was isolated from a human donor with active COVID-19. The donor label of this sample is uncertain. Material for sequencing was peripheral blood. CDR3 residues: CASSIAGANTEAFF. In DNA, the CDR3 is TGTGCCAGTAGTATCGCAGGGGCTAACACTGAAGCTTTCTTT.